One sample yielded the 2 T cell receptor beta chains listed below, sequenced in a study of T cells after yellow fever vaccination. TCRdb recomputed calls from the 5' RACE reads with MiXCR, one row per CDR3 protein. In the table there are just under 600,000 distinct CDR3 sequences, 13% of which are singletons. Sequenced material: PBMCs, taken on the day of the yellow fever booster vaccination. Receptors were obtained from a man aged 30 to 45 who received the YFV17D yellow fever vaccine.

The chain recombines TRBV9 with TRBJ2-7; 10 bases are shared with TRBD2. CDR3 length equals 14 residues. The V gene end was trimmed by 2 bases and the J gene end by 5 bases; junction bases not matched to a gene: 4. CDR1 SGDLS and CDR2 YYNGEE come from the germline V gene. CDR3 sequence: CASSVSGGDDEQYF. The CDR3 DNA follows: TGTGCCAGCAGCGTCAGCGGGGGGGACGACGAGCAGTACTTC.

The J gene is TRBJ2-7, the V gene TRBV6-1; D call uncertain. CDR1 is MNHNS, CDR2 SASEGT, per germline. Trimming removed 4 bases at V and 2 bases at J, with 24 bases between. The CDR3 consists of 18 residues. CDR3 sequence: CASSVSARDGSFTYEQYF. In DNA, the CDR3 is TGTGCCAGCAGTGTATCCGCCCGTGACGGAAGTTTTACCTACGAGCAGTACTTC.